This TCR beta chain was identified in a study of CD8+CD57+ T cells in acquired aplastic anemia (dated by TCRdb to 2017 to 2018). About the full investigation: On average, sorted CD4+ and CD8+ cells yielded around 3.1 ug of extracted DNA, with a range of roughly 0.17 to 27.4 ug. A CD8+CD57+ expansion meant a frequency higher than the mean frequency seen in healthy subjects. Overall study outcomes, separate from this receptor: No significant difference in CD8+ Simpson's diversity was found between patients and healthy controls (P=0.060). Roughly 30 CD8+ CDR3 sequences were shared between patients and controls but appeared highly expressed in patients and within their immunodominant clones.

Comments on this clonotype: Its antigen has not been determined. No clone much larger than this one lies a single base away; base qualities are absent.

Patients chosen for sequencing had shown expansion of CD8+CD57+ cells by flow cytometry. Every patient had a diagnosis of severe acquired aplastic anemia based on International Study of Aplastic Anemia and Agranulocytosis and Camitta criteria. No therapy had been received by the patients at the time of blood sampling. In the study, sorted CD4+ and CD8+ blood T cells from patients with severe aplastic anemia and from healthy subjects underwent deep sequencing of TCR repertoires. Patients were enrolled in the USA under clinicaltrials.gov protocols 00001620, 01623167, 00001397, 00071045, 00081523 and 00961064. Ficoll-Paque density gradient centrifugation was used to isolate peripheral blood mononuclear cells. CD4+ and CD8+ T cells were sorted by FACS or magnetic beads before DNA extraction. Profiling of TCR beta VDJ combinations and CDR3 sequences used genomic DNA as the template. An Illumina HiSeq 2000 was the platform used for TCR repertoire sequencing. The study's processing was this. TRBV/TRBJ rearrangement plots, CDR3 size and DJ length profiles, and Simpson's diversity index were used to assess repertoires. The immunodominant clone was defined as the most abundant DNA sequence in deep sequencing data. CDR3 amino acid sequences were checked for sharing between subjects and were compared against published repertoires and the VDJdb database. TCRdb handled the public reads itself, with Q25 trimming in fastp and clone calling in MiXCR, and kept productive beta chains. Rows with one shared CDR3 protein collapse into an entry with the most common genes and DNA. The V and J calls and clone size are TCRdb's, not the authors'. The sample data list about 240,000 distinct CDR3 sequences, and around 45% of these were observed just once. The ten most abundant clones make up approximately 7.8% of the sample.

CDR3 length: 16 amino acids, cysteine to phenylalanine. Of all the DNA, just the CDR3 is kept, 48 bases in frame from base 1. Trimming leaves V shorter by 2 bases and J shorter by 7 bases, with the junction holding 7 bases beyond the gene matches. CDR1 and CDR2 were assigned from the germline V gene as SGHVS and FQNEAQ. The sample consisted of sorted CD4+, CD8+, or CD8+CD57+ T cells (not recorded which) from PBMCs. In this chain, TRBV7-8 is recombined with TRBJ1-6; 8 bases in between match TRBD1. The clonotype comes from a human donor with aplastic anemia. CDR3 loop: CASSLLGQDLNSPLHF. At the DNA level, the sequence is TGTGCCAGCAGCTTATTGGGACAGGACTTAAATTCACCCCTCCACTTT. The CDR3, completed at both ends by the reference TRBV7-8 and TRBJ1-6 genes, gives the full variable domain GAGVSQSPRYKVAKRGQDVALRCDPISGHVSLFWYQQALGQGPEFLTYFQNEAQLDKSGLPSDRFFAERPEGSVSTLKIQRTQQEDSAVYLCASSLLGQDLNSPLHFGNGTRLTVT.